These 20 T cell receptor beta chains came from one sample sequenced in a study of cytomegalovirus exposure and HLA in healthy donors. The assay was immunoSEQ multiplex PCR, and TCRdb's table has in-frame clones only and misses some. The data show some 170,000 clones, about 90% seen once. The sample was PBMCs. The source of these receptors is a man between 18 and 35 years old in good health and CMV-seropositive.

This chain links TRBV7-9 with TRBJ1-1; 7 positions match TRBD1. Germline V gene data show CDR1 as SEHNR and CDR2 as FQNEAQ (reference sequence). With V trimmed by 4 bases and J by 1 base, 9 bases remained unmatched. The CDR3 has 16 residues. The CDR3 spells CASSSRGGAGNTEAFF. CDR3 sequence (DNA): TGTGCCAGCAGCTCCAGAGGGGGCGCGGGGAACACTGAAGCTTTCTTT.

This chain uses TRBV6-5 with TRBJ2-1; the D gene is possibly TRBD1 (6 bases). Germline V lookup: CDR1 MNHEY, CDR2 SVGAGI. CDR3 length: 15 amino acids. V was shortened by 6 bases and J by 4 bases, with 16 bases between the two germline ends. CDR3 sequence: CASSPLGGVYNEQFF. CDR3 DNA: TGTGCCAGCAGCCCATTAGGGGGAGTGTACAATGAGCAGTTCTTC.

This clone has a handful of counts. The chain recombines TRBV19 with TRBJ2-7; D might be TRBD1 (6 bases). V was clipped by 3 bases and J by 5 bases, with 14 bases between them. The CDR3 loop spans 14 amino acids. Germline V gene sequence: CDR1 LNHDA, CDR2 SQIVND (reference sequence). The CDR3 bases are TGTGCCAGTAGTATCGGGCAGGGGCTCCACGAGCAGTACTTC. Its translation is CASSIGQGLHEQYF. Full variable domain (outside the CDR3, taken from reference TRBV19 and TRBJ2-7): DGGITQSPKYLFRKEGQNVTLSCEQNLNHDAMYWYRQDPGQGLRLIYYSQIVNDFQKGDIAEGYSVSREKKESFPLTVTSAQKNPTAFYLCASSIGQGLHEQYFGPGTRLTVT.

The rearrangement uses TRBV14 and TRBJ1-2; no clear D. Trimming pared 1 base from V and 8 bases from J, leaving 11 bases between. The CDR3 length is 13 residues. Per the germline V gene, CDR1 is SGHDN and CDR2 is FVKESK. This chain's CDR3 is CASSQVSGDGYTF. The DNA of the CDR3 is TGTGCCAGCAGCCAAGTTTCCGGAGACGGCTACACCTTC.

CDR3 sequence reads: CASSPVPGQDTGELFF. In DNA, the CDR3 is TGCGCCAGCAGCCCCGTCCCGGGACAGGACACCGGGGAGCTGTTTTTT. The genes are TRBV4-1 and TRBJ2-2; 8 bases match TRBD1. CDR3 length equals 16 residues. The V segment lost 4 bases and the J segment 3 bases; nucleotides outside the gene matches: 7. The germline V gene encodes CDR1 MGHRA and CDR2 YSYEKL.

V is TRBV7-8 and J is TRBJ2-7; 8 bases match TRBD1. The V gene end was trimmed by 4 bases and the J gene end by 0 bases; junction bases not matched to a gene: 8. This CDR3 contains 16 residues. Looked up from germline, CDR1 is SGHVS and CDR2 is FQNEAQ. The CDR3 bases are TGTGCCAGCAGCTCCTTGACAGGGGAGAGCTCCTACGAGCAGTACTTC. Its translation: CASSSLTGESSYEQYF.

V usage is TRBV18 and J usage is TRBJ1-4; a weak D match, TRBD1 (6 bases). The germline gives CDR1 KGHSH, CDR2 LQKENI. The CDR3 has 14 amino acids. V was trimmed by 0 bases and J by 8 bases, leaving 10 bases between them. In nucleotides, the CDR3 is TGTGCCAGCTCACCACCTTCGGGGGGCGAAAAACTGTTTTTT. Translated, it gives CASSPPSGGEKLFF.

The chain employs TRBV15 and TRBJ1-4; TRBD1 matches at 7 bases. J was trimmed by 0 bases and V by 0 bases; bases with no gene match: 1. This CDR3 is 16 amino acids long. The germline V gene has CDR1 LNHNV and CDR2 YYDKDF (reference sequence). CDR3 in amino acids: CATSREQGATNEKLFF. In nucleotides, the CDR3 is TGTGCCACCAGCAGAGAGCAGGGGGCAACTAATGAAAAACTGTTTTTT. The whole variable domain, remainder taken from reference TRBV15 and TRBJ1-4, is DAMVIQNPRYQVTQFGKPVTLSCSQTLNHNVMYWYQQKSSQAPKLLFHYYDKDFNNEADTPDNFQSRRPNTSFCFLDIRSPGLGDTAMYLCATSREQGATNEKLFFGSGTQLSVL.

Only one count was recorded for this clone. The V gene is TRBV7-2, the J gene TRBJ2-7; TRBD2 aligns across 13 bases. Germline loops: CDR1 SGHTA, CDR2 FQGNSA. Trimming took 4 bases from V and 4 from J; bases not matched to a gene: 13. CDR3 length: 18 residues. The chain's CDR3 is CASSSPFWTSGSKYEQYF. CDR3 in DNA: TGTGCCAGCAGCTCGCCTTTCTGGACTAGCGGGAGCAAGTACGAGCAGTACTTC. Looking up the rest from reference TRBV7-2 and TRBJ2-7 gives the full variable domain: GAGVSQSPSNKVTEKGKDVELRCDPISGHTALYWYRQSLGQGLEFLIYFQGNSAPDKSGLPSDRFSAERTGGSVSTLTIQRTQQEDSAVYLCASSSPFWTSGSKYEQYFGPGTRLTVT.

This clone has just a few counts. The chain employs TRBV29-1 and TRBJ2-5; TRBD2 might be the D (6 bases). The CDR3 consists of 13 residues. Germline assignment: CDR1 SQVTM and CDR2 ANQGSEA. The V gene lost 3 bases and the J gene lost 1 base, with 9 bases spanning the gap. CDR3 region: CSVEGGIQETQYF. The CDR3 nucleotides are TGCAGCGTTGAGGGCGGGATCCAAGAGACCCAGTACTTC.

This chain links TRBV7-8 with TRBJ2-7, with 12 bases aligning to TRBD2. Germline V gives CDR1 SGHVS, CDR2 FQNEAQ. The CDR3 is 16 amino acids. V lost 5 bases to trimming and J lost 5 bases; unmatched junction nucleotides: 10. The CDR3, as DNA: TGTGCCAGCAGCCCCCGGACTAGCGGGGCCACAAACGAGCAGTACTTC. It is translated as CASSPRTSGATNEQYF.

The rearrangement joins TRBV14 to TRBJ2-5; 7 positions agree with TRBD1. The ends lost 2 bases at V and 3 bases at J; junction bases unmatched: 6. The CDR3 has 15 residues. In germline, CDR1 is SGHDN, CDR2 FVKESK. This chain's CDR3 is CASSQFLGQKETQYF. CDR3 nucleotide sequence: TGTGCCAGCAGCCAATTCCTGGGACAGAAAGAGACCCAGTACTTC.

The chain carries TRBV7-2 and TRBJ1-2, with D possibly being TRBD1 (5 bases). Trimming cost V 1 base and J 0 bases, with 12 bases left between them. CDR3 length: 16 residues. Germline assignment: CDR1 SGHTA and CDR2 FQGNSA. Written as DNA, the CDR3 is TGTGCCAGCAGCTTAGACTGGCAGGGCGCTAACTATGGCTACACCTTC. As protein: CASSLDWQGANYGYTF.

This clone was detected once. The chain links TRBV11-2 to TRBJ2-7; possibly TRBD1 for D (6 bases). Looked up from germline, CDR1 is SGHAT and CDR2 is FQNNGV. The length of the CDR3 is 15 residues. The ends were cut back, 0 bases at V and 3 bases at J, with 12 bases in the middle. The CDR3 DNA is TGTGCCAGCAGCTTAGATCCTGGGGGCGGCTACGAGCAGTACTTC. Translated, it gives CASSLDPGGGYEQYF.

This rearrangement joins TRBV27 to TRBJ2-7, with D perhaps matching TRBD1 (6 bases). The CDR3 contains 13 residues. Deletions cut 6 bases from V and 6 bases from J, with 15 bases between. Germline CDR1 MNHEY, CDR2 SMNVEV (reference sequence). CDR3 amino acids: CASRKQGIGEQYF. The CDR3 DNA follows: TGTGCCAGCAGGAAACAGGGAATCGGCGAGCAGTACTTC.

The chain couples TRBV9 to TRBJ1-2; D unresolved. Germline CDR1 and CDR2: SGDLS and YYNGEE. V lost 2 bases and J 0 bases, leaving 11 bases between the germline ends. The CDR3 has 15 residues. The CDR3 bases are TGTGCCAGCAGCGTCTCAGTTACCCCTAACTATGGCTACACCTTC. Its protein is CASSVSVTPNYGYTF.

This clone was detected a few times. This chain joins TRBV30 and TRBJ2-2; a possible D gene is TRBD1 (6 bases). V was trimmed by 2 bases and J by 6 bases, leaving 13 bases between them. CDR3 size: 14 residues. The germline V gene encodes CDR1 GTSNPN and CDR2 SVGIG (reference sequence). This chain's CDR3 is CAWSSQPGAGELFF. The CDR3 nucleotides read TGTGCCTGGAGTTCCCAACCAGGGGCCGGGGAGCTGTTTTTT.

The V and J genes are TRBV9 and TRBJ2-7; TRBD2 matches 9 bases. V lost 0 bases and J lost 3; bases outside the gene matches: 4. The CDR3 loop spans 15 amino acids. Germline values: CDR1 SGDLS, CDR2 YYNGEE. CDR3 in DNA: TGTGCCAGCAGCGTAGGTTCTAGCGGGAACTACGAGCAGTACTTC. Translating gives CASSVGSSGNYEQYF.

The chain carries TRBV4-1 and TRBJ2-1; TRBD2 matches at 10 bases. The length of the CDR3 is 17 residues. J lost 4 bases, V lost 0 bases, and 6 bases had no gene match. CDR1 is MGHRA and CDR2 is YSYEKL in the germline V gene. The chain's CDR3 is CASSQDSLAGSYNEQFF. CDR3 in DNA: TGCGCCAGCAGCCAAGATTCACTAGCGGGATCTTACAATGAGCAGTTCTTC.

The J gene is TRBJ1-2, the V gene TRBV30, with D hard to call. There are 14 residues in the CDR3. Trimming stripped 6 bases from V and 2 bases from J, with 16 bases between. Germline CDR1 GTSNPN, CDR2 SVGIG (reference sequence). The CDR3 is CACPQGGRNYGYTF. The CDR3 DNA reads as TGTGCCTGCCCCCAAGGCGGGCGGAACTATGGCTACACCTTC. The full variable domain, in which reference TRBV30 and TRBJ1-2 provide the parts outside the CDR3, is SQTIHQWPATLVQPVGSPLSLECTVEGTSNPNLYWYRQAAGRGLQLLFYSVGIGQISSEVPQNLSASRPQDRQFILSSKKLLLSDSGFYLCACPQGGRNYGYTFGSGTRLTVV.